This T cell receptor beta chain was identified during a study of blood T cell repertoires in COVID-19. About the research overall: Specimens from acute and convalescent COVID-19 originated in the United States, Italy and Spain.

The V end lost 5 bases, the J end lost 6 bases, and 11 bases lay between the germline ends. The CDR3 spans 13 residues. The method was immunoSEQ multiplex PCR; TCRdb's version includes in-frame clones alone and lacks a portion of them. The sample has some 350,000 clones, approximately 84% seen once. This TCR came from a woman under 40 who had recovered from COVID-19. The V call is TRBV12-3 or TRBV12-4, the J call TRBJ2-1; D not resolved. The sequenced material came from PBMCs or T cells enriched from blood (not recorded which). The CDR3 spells CASSPTSGNEQFF. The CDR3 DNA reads TGTGCCAGCAGTCCCACCTCGGGCAATGAGCAGTTCTTC.